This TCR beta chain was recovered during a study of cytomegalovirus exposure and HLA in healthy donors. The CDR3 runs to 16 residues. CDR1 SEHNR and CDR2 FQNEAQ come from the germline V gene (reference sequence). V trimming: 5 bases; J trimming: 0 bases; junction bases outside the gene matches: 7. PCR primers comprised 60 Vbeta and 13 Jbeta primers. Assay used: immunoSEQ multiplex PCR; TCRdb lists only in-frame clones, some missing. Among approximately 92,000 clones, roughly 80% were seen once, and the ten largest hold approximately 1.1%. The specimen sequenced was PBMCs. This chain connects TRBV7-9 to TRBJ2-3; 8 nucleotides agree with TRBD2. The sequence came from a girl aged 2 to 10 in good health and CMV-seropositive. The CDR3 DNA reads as TGTGCCAGCAGCATTACGACTAGCGCGAGCACAGATACGCAGTATTTT. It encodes CASSITTSASTDTQYF.